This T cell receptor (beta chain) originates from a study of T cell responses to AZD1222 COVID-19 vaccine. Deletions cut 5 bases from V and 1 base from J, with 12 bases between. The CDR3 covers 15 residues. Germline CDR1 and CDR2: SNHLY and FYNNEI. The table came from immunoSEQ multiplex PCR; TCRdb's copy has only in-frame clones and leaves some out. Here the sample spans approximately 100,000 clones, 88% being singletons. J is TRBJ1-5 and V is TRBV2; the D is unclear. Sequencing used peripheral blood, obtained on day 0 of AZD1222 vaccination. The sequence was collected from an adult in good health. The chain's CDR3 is CASSLSRESNQPQHF. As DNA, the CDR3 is TGTGCCAGCAGTTTATCCCGGGAGAGCAATCAGCCCCAGCATTTT.